This record looks at one T cell receptor (beta chain) sequence and its context. Its specificity is unknown. This entry is derived from a study of cytomegalovirus exposure and HLA in healthy donors. A multiplex PCR was run with 60 Vbeta primers and 13 Jbeta primers. TCRdb keeps only in-frame clones here, not all; method: immunoSEQ multiplex PCR. Of over 100,000 clones in the sample, about four fifths were seen once. Points from the study as a whole: For TCR beta chains, V- and J-gene trimming was later linked to a missense DCLRE1C variant.

Germline V gene sequence: CDR1 SGDLS, CDR2 YYNGEE. J was trimmed by 3 bases and V by 0 bases; bases with no gene match: 2. The CDR3 is 16 amino acids. Source material: PBMCs. The genes are TRBV9 and TRBJ2-3; TRBD2 matches at 12 bases. The clonotype comes from a woman aged 18-29 years in good health and CMV-seropositive. CDR3 nucleotide sequence: TGTGCCAGCAGCGTAGGGACTAGCGGGGTAACAGATACGCAGTATTTT. Protein product: CASSVGTSGVTDTQYF.